These 26 T cell receptor beta chains were sequenced from one sample in a study of human T cells and chemical hapten exposure. TCRdb re-derived calls from the RACE reads in MiXCR, one entry per CDR3 protein. The sample contains over 65,000 distinct CDR3 sequences, 8.5% to 14% of which appear only once. Time point given: patch test 3, about 24 weeks after DPC sensitization. Treatment meaning: therapeutic diphenylcyclopropenone sensitization with weekly scalp DPC. Sequenced here: whole blood, sampled in connection with sensitization to the hapten diphenylcyclopropenone (DPC). These TCRs come from a woman aged 45-59 years with alopecia areata. Some clones in this sample may be carry-over from other donors' samples.

About this clonotype itself: A much larger clone is a single base away; this may be a read error. V and J are TRBV11-2 and TRBJ2-7, with a possible D match to TRBD1 (6 bases). Germline CDR1 reads SGHAT; CDR2 reads FQNNGV. The CDR3 has 14 amino acids. V was shortened by 6 bases and J by 3 bases, with 15 bases between the two germline ends. CDR3 DNA: TGTGCCAGCAGTTGGGGCAGGGGTAGCTACGAGCAGTACTTC. It is translated as CASSWGRGSYEQYF.

This chain joins TRBV24-1 and TRBJ1-1; TRBD1 is a possible D gene (5 bases). The CDR3 runs 13 residues. Germline V gene sequence: CDR1 KGHDR, CDR2 SFDVKD. Trimming took off 5 bases at V and 1 base at J, with 7 bases between the two ends. This CDR3 is CATSGGTNTEAFF. The CDR3 DNA reads TGTGCCACCAGTGGGGGGACGAACACTGAAGCTTTCTTT.

Ten or more counts support this clonotype. V is TRBV6-2 or TRBV6-3 and J is TRBJ1-1; D uncertain. The CDR3 loop spans 12 amino acids. Trimming cost V 8 bases and J 3 bases, with 10 bases left between them. The V gene's germline CDR1 is MNHEY and CDR2 SVGEGT. For the CDR3, the DNA is TGTGCCAGCCAACGGCAGTACACTGAAGCTTTCTTT. Translated, it gives CASQRQYTEAFF.

A note on this clonotype: This clone may be a read error of a much larger clone one base away. The V gene is TRBV2, the J gene TRBJ2-4; possibly TRBD1 for D (6 bases). This CDR3 region has 14 residues. The V gene's germline CDR1 is SNHLY and CDR2 FYNNEI. The CDR3 DNA reads as TGTGTCAGCAGTCCGGACAGAGCCAAAAACATTCAGTACTTC. Protein product: CVSSPDRAKNIQYF.

This sequence joins TRBV28 and TRBJ2-3, with 9 nucleotides matching TRBD1. The CDR3 contains 18 residues. J gave up 2 bases and V 4 bases, and 13 bases lay outside the gene matches. Per the germline V gene, CDR1 is MDHEN and CDR2 is SYDVKM. The CDR3 DNA reads as TGTGCCAGCAGTTCAGCAGGATGGGACAGGGACGTCACAGATACGCAGTATTTT. It yields the protein CASSSAGWDRDVTDTQYF.

The chain recombines TRBV5-6 with TRBJ1-2; D is possibly TRBD1 (6 bases). With 0 bases removed from V and 12 bases from J, the gap between germline ends came to 9 bases. The CDR3 consists of 11 residues. Germline CDR1 is SGHDT and CDR2 is YYEEEE. CDR3: CASSLGDIDTF. The CDR3 nucleotides read TGTGCCAGCAGCTTGGGGGACATCGACACCTTC.

A few counts support this clonotype. The rearrangement joins TRBV6-2 or TRBV6-3 to TRBJ1-5; D unclear. Per germline, CDR1 MNHEY and CDR2 SVGEGT. CDR3 length: 17 amino acids. V was clipped by 4 bases and J by 2 bases, with 18 bases between them. Here the CDR3 DNA reads TGTGCCAGCAGTTTTCCCTCTGGGATCGTCCGCAATCAGCCCCAGCATTTT. Protein: CASSFPSGIVRNQPQHF.

This clonotype came up a few times. J is TRBJ1-5 and V is TRBV7-2; possible D gene TRBD1, 5 bases. Trimming took off 2 bases at V and 7 bases at J, with 9 bases between the two ends. This CDR3 spans 13 amino acids. Germline V CDR1 and CDR2: SGHTA, FQGNSA. CDR3 DNA: TGTGCCAGCAGCTTAAGGGACGGACAGCCCCAGCATTTT. This codes for CASSLRDGQPQHF.

This clonotype showed up many times. This chain connects TRBV7-9 to TRBJ2-4; D might be TRBD1 (5 bases). CDR1 is SEHNR and CDR2 is FQNEAQ in the germline V gene (reference sequence). The CDR3 has 13 amino acids. With 1 base removed from V and 6 bases from J, the gap between germline ends came to 7 bases. CDR3 in DNA: TGTGCCAGCAGCTTAGGGCAGGGAAACATTCAGTACTTC. Its protein product is CASSLGQGNIQYF.

There are many counts of this clonotype. The chain employs TRBV7-2 and TRBJ1-5, with D tentatively TRBD1 (6 bases). The CDR3 is 14 residues long. The germline gives CDR1 SGHTA, CDR2 FQGNSA. Trimming pared 3 bases from V and 1 base from J, leaving 7 bases between. The CDR3 protein is CASSFDRSNQPQHF. Here the CDR3 DNA reads TGTGCCAGCAGCTTTGACAGGAGCAATCAGCCCCAGCATTTT.

This clonotype was recorded at least ten times. The rearrangement uses TRBV28 and TRBJ1-5, with D perhaps matching TRBD1 (6 bases). The CDR3 runs to 13 residues. V lost 6 bases, J lost 7 bases, and 13 bases lay in between. Germline values: CDR1 MDHEN, CDR2 SYDVKM. The CDR3, as DNA: TGTGCCAGCAGCAGGGGTAGCGTGCAGCCCCAGCATTTT. Translation: CASSRGSVQPQHF.

This clonotype has just a few counts. CDR3 protein: CAISSGGSYEQFF. In nucleotides, the CDR3 is TGTGCCATCTCCAGCGGGGGGTCGTATGAGCAGTTCTTC. The V and J genes are TRBV10-3 and TRBJ2-1; 9 nucleotides line up with TRBD2. The CDR3 contains 13 residues. V lost 8 bases, J lost 8 bases, and 7 bases stayed unmatched. Per the germline V gene, CDR1 is ENHRY and CDR2 is SYGVKD.

Of note for this clonotype: A much larger clonotype is one base distant, so this may be a read error. The V and J genes are TRBV7-8 and TRBJ1-2; D unclear. Germline CDR1 and CDR2: SGHVS and FQNEAQ. This CDR3 is 11 amino acids long. Written as DNA, the CDR3 is TGTGCCAGCAGAGGGCAGGATGGCCACACCTTC. This sequence encodes CASRGQDGHTF.

J is TRBJ2-6 and V is TRBV3-1, with 9 bases that match TRBD2. Germline V gene lookup returns CDR1 LGHDT and CDR2 YNNKEL (reference sequence). This CDR3 is built from 14 residues. V was clipped by 4 bases and J by 10 bases; unmatched bases: 5. CDR3 protein: CASSRSGGRNVLTF. The CDR3 region has the DNA TGTGCCAGCAGCCGAAGCGGGGGGCGGAACGTCCTGACTTTC.

Many counts were recorded for this clonotype. This chain links TRBV28 with TRBJ1-2, with 9 bases that match TRBD1. The CDR3 is made up of 15 amino acids. The V gene end was trimmed by 6 bases and the J gene end by 1 base; junction bases not matched to a gene: 6. The germline V gene encodes CDR1 MDHEN and CDR2 SYDVKM. The CDR3 sequence: CASRHPGQGNYGYTF. CDR3 bases: TGTGCCAGCAGACACCCGGGACAGGGTAACTATGGCTACACCTTC.

The V and J genes are TRBV7-6 and TRBJ1-1; no reliable D call. The CDR3 runs to 11 residues. V dropped 6 bases and J dropped 3 bases, with 5 bases sitting between them. Germline V gene sequence: CDR1 SGHVS, CDR2 FNYEAQ. CDR3 DNA sequence: TGTGCCAGCAGTTCCTACACTGAAGCTTTCTTT. Translated: CASSSYTEAFF.

This clonotype was seen more than once but under ten times. This chain joins TRBV7-7 and TRBJ2-1, with 10 bases that match TRBD2. This CDR3 is built from 15 residues. V shed 2 bases, J shed 6 bases, and the junction held 4 bases outside the gene matches. CDR1 is SSHAT and CDR2 is FNYEAQ in the germline V gene (reference sequence). The CDR3 loop reads CASSLQLAGSNEQFF. The CDR3, as DNA: TGTGCCAGCAGCTTACAACTAGCGGGGAGCAATGAGCAGTTCTTC. Combining the CDR3 with reference TRBV7-7 and TRBJ2-1 gives the whole variable domain GAGVSQSPRYKVTKRGQDVTLRCDPISSHATLYWYQQALGQGPEFLTYFNYEAQPDKSGLPSDRFSAERPEGSISTLTIQRTEQRDSAMYRCASSLQLAGSNEQFFGPGTRLTVL.

In its sample, this clonotype was seen many times. The chain uses TRBV6-5 and TRBJ2-7, with 13 bases matching TRBD2. The length of the CDR3 is 15 residues. V shed 2 bases, J shed 3 bases, and the junction held 1 base outside the gene matches. Germline lookup yields CDR1 MNHEY and CDR2 SVGAGI. CDR3 nucleotide sequence: TGTGCCAGCAGTTACACTAGCGGGAGGGTCTACGAGCAGTACTTC. It translates to CASSYTSGRVYEQYF.

This clonotype was counted ten times or more. The rearrangement links TRBV7-9 to TRBJ2-3, with D possibly TRBD2 on 6 matching bases. CDR3 length: 14 amino acids. From germline, CDR1 is SEHNR and CDR2 FQNEAQ (reference sequence). V lost 5 bases and J lost 4, with 13 bases in between. Here the CDR3 reads CASSQLATSDTQYF. Written as DNA, the CDR3 is TGTGCCAGCAGCCAGCTAGCGACATCAGATACGCAGTATTTT.

This chain connects TRBV28 to TRBJ2-7, with 10 bases lining up with TRBD2. CDR1 MDHEN and CDR2 SYDVKM come from the germline V gene. V gave up 4 bases and J gave up 7 bases; unmatched junction bases: 16. The CDR3 consists of 17 residues. Here the CDR3 reads CASSSAGLALPSREQYF. The CDR3 nucleotides read TGTGCCAGCAGTTCCGCGGGACTAGCGCTACCTTCGCGTGAGCAGTACTTC.

V is TRBV6-5 and J is TRBJ2-3, with D perhaps matching TRBD2 (6 bases). Germline lookup yields CDR1 MNHEY and CDR2 SVGAGI. The V gene lost 4 bases and the J gene lost 3 bases, with 14 bases spanning the gap. This CDR3 region has 15 residues. The chain's CDR3 is CASSLSVAGTDTQYF. In nucleotides, the CDR3 is TGTGCCAGCAGTTTATCCGTTGCGGGGACAGATACGCAGTATTTT.

Worth noting for this clonotype: This could be a read error, since a much larger clone is one nucleotide away. This chain uses TRBV28 with TRBJ2-3; 13 nucleotides agree with TRBD2. V lost 10 bases to trimming and J lost 8 bases; unmatched junction nucleotides: 12. The CDR3 is 15 amino acids. The germline V gene has CDR1 MDHEN and CDR2 SYDVKM. This chain's CDR3 is CANTLLAGGQGTQYF. The CDR3 DNA reads TGTGCCAACACCCTACTAGCGGGAGGGCAGGGTACGCAGTATTTT.

This sequence joins TRBV2 and TRBJ2-7; maybe TRBD1 (5 bases). Germline lookup yields CDR1 SNHLY and CDR2 FYNNEI. The CDR3 length is 11 residues. Trimming took 8 bases from V and 3 from J, leaving 8 bases between them. The CDR3 is CASVDNYEQYF. CDR3 bases: TGTGCCAGCGTGGACAACTACGAGCAGTACTTC.

The CDR3 bases are TGTGCCAGCAGCTTAGTTTCAGGAACCTACAATGAGCAGTTCTTC. Its protein is CASSLVSGTYNEQFF. The V and J genes are TRBV7-9 and TRBJ2-1; D not resolved. Germline V lookup: CDR1 SEHNR, CDR2 FQNEAQ (reference sequence). The V gene lost 1 base and the J gene lost 2 bases, with 9 bases spanning the gap. This CDR3 contains 15 residues.

The V call is TRBV6-2 or TRBV6-3, the J call TRBJ1-2; maybe TRBD1 (5 bases). From germline, CDR1 is MNHEY and CDR2 SVGEGT. This CDR3 is 13 amino acids long. Trimming left V 6 bases short and J 8 bases short, with 16 bases between. Here the CDR3 DNA reads TGTGCCAGCAGCCACGCGTCGGGGGACGGCTACACCTTC. Translation: CASSHASGDGYTF.

The chain recombines TRBV25-1 with TRBJ2-3; possibly TRBD2 for D (5 bases). V dropped 6 bases and J dropped 4 bases, with 8 bases sitting between them. The CDR3 contains 12 residues. Germline CDR1 is MGHDK and CDR2 is SYGVNS. CDR3: CASSPDSDTQYF. In DNA, the CDR3 is TGTGCCAGCAGCCCGGACTCAGATACGCAGTATTTT.